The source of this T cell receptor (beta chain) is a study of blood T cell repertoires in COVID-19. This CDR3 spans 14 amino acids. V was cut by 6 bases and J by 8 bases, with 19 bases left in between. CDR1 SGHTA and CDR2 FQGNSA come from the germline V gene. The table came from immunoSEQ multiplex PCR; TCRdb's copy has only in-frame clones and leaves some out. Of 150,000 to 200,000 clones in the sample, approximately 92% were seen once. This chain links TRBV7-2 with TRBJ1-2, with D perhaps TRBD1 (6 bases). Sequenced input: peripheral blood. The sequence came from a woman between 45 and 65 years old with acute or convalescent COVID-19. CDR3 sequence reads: CASSPIQGMDGYTF. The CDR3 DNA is TGTGCCAGCAGTCCCATCCAGGGGATGGACGGCTACACCTTC. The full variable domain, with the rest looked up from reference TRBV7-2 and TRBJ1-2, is GAGVSQSPSNKVTEKGKDVELRCDPISGHTALYWYRQSLGQGLEFLIYFQGNSAPDKSGLPSDRFSAERTGGSVSTLTIQRTQQEDSAVYLCASSPIQGMDGYTFGSGTRLTVV.